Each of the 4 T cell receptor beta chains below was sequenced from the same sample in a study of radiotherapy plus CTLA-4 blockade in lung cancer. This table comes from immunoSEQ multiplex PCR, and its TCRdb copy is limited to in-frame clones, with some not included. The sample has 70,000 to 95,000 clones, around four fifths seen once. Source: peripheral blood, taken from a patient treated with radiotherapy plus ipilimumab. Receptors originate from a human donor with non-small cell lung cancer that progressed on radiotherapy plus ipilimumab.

The CDR3 bases are TGTGCCAGCAGTGAGAACGTATGGCAGTTTGGAGGAAACACCATATATTTT. This sequence encodes CASSENVWQFGGNTIYF. The J gene is TRBJ1-3, the V gene TRBV6-1; D not resolved. CDR1 is MNHNS, CDR2 SASEGT, per germline. This CDR3 is 17 amino acids long. V was shortened by 3 bases and J by 4 bases, with 19 bases between the two germline ends.

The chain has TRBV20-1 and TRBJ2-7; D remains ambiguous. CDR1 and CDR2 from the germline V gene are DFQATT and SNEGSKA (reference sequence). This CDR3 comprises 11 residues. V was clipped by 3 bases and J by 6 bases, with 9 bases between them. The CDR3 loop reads CSARGPLEQYF. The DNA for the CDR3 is TGCAGTGCTAGGGGCCCTCTCGAGCAGTACTTC.

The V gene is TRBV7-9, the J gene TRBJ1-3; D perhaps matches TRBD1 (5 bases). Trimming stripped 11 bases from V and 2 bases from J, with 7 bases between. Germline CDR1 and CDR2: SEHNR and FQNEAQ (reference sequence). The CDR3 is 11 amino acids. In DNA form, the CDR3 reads TGTGCCCCAGGGACTGGAAACACCATATATTTT. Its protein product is CAPGTGNTIYF.

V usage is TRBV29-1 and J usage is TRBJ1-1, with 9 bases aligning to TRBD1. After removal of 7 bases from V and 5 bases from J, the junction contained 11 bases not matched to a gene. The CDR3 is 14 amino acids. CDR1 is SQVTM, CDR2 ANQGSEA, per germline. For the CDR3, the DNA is TGCAGCGGTTGGACAGGGGAAAGGTTAACTGAAGCTTTCTTT. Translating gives CSGWTGERLTEAFF.